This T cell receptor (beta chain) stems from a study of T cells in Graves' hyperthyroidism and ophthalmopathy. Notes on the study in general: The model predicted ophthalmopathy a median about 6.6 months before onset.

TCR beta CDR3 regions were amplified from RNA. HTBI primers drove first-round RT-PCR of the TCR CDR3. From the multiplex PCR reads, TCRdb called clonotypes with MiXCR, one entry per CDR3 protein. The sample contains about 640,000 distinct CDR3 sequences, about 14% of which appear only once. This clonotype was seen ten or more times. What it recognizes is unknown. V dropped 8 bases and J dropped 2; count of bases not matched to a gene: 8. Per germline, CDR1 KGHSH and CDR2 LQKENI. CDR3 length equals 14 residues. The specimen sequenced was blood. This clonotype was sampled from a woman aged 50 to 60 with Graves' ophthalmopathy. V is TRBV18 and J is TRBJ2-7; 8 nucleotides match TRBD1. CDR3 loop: CASSPGQGPYEQYF. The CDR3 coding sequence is TGTGCCAGCAGCCCAGGACAGGGACCCTACGAGCAGTACTTC.